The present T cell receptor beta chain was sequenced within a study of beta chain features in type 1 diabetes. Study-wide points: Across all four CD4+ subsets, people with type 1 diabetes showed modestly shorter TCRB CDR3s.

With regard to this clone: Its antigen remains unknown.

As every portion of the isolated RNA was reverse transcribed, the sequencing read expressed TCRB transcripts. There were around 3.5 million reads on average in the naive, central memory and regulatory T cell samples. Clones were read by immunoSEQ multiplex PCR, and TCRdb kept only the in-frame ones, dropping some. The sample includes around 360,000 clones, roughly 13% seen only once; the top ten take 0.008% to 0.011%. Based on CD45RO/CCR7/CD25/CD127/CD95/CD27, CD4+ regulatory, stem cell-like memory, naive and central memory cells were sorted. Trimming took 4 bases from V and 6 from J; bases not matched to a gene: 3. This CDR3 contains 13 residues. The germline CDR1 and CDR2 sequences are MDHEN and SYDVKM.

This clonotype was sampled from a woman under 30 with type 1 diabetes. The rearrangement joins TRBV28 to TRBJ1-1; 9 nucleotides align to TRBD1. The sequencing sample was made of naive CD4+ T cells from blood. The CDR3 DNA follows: TGTGCCAGCAGTTCCGGACAGGGGTCTGAAGCTTTCTTT. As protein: CASSSGQGSEAFF. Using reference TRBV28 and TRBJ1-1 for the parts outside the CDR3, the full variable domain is DVKVTQSSRYLVKRTGEKVFLECVQDMDHENMFWYRQDPGLGLRLIYFSYDVKMKEKGDIPEGYSVSREKKERFSLILESASTNQTSMYLCASSSGQGSEAFFGQGTRLTVV.